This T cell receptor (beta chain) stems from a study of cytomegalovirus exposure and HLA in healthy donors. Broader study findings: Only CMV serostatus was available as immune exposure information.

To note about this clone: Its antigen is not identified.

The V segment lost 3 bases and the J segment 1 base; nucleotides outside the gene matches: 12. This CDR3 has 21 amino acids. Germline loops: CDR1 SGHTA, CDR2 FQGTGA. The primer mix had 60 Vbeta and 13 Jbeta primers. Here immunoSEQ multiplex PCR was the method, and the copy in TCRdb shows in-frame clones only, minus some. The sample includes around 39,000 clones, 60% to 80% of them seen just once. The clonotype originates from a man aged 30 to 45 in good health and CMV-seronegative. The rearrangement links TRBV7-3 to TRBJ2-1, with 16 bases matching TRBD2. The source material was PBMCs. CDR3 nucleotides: TGTGCCAGCAGCTTTTCCGGGACTAGCGGGAGGGCCCTCGAATCCTACAATGAGCAGTTCTTC. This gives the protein CASSFSGTSGRALESYNEQFF.